This entry describes one T cell receptor beta chain. Between the trimmed V and J ends, which lost 1 base and 0 bases, there was a span of 10 bases. The CDR3 runs 16 residues. Germline CDR1 SGHRS, CDR2 YFSETQ. The data belong to a study of blood T cell repertoires in COVID-19. Authors' processing steps: Scientists estimated how many nucleated cells there were by amplifying reference gene primers. Repertoires were generated with immunoSEQ multiplex PCR, while TCRdb's copy carries only in-frame clones and drops some. The V and J calls and the clone size are those of that table, but D and trimming were determined from the DNA. The sample lists 200,000 to 250,000 clones; 85% to 90% were seen once. Symptom resolution, clearance, or two negative PCRs marked the recovered donors of Cohort 3.

Sequenced: PBMCs or T cells enriched from blood (not recorded which). The chain joins TRBV5-1 to TRBJ1-4; the D is unclear. This clonotype was sampled from a man aged 40-49 years who had recovered from COVID-19. The CDR3 nucleotides read TGCGCCAGCAGCTTGAACACAATGGCAACTAATGAAAAACTGTTTTTT. It is translated as CASSLNTMATNEKLFF.